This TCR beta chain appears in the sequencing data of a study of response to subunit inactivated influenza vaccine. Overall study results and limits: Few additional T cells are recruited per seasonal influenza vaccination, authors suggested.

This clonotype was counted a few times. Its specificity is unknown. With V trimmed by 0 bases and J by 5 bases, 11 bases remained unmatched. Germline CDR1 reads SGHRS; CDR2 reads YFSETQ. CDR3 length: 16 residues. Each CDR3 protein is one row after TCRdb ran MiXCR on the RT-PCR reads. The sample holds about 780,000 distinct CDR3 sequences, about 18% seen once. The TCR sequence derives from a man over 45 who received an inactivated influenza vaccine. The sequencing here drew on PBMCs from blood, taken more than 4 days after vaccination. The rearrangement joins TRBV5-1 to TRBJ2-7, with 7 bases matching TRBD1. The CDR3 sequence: CASSLVSDRLGDEQYF. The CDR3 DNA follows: TGCGCCAGCAGCTTGGTTTCGGACAGGCTGGGCGACGAGCAGTACTTC.